The entry below gives a single T cell receptor (beta chain) sequence along with its context. The antigen is undetermined. The sample originates from a study of CXCR3-negative and CXCR3-positive naive CD8 T cells. Cells that were CD45RO-CCR7+CD27+CD95- constituted naive CD8+ T cells. The libraries of TRB cDNA were prepared using 5' RACE with UMI labels. TCRdb derives one entry per CDR3 protein from the 5' RACE reads, leaving out DNA. Its table lists 100,000 to 150,000 distinct CDR3 sequences. Study-level results: Memory cells showed distinct TRBV-TRBJ patterns, while the two naive subsets matched. The study found more hydrophobic TRB CDR3s in CXCR3-positive naive cells than in CXCR3-negative naive cells.

This CDR3 is built from 12 residues. Germline CDR1 SQVTM, CDR2 ANQGSEA. The sequenced sample was naive CXCR3+ CD8+ T cells from blood. The sample's subset: CD45RO-CCR7+CD27+CD95- naive CD8+ T cells expressing CXCR3 (TNR3+). The source is a human donor in good health. Some clones in this sample may be carry-over from other donors' samples. This chain uses TRBV29-1 with TRBJ2-7; with no DNA, the TCRdb D assignment of TRBD1 cannot be verified. This CDR3 is CSVAGTSWEQYF.